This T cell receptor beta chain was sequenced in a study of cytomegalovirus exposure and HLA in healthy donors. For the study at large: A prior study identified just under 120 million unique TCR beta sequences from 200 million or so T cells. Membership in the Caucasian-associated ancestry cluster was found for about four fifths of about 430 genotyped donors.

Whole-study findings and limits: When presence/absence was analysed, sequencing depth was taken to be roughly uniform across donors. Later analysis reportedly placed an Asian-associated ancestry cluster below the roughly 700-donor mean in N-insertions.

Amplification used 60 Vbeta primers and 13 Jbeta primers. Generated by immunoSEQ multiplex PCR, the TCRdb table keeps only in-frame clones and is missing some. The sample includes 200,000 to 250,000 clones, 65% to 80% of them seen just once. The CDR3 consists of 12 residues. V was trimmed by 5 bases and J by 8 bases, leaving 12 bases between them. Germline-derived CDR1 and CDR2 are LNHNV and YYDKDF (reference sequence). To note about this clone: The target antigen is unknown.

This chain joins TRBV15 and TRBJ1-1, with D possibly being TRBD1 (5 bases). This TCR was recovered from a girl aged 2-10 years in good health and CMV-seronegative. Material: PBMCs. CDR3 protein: CATSQGYGEAFF. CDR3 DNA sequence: TGTGCCACCAGCCAGGGTTATGGGGAAGCTTTCTTT.